These 19 T cell receptor beta chains were sequenced from one sample in a study of shared clonotypes between healthy human individuals. The table came from immunoSEQ multiplex PCR; TCRdb's copy has only in-frame clones and leaves some out. This sample yields around 2,100,000 clones, of which about 95% are seen a single time; 1% to 1.5% belongs to the top ten. CD45RO-negative, CCR7-positively selected cells formed the naive CD8 fraction, excluding terminally differentiated effector memory CD45RA+ cells. Sequenced input: naive CD8+ T cells sorted from blood. The receptor source for this set is a man between 18 and 29 years old in good health.

Turning to this clone: Distinct nucleotide sequences in the sample also encode this CDR3. The chain recombines TRBV7-9 with TRBJ2-2, with TRBD1 as a possible D gene (5 bases). CDR3 size: 13 residues. CDR1 SEHNR and CDR2 FQNEAQ come from the germline V gene (reference sequence). V lost 1 base and J lost 5, with 5 bases in between. The CDR3 DNA sequence: TGTGCCAGCAGCTTAGAGGGGACCGGGGAGCTGTTTTTT. It encodes CASSLEGTGELFF.

CDR3 in amino acids: CATRYEDTQQAFF. The CDR3 DNA sequence: TGTGCCACCCGGTACGAAGACACCCAGCAAGCTTTCTTT. This chain joins TRBV7-9 and TRBJ1-1; D is unclear. The CDR3 consists of 13 residues. Germline CDR1 and CDR2: SEHNR and FQNEAQ (reference sequence). Trimming shortened V by 10 bases and J by 9 bases, and 21 bases separated the two germline ends.

The chain carries TRBV7-2 and TRBJ2-7; no definite D call. The germline gives CDR1 SGHTA, CDR2 FQGNSA. The CDR3 spans 15 residues. The V end lost 5 bases, the J end lost 2 bases, and 16 bases lay between the germline ends. CDR3 nucleotides: TGTGCCAGCAGCGGAACTGAAAAACCAACCTACGAGCAGTACTTC. It encodes CASSGTEKPTYEQYF.

This clone was counted a few times. This chain links TRBV2 with TRBJ1-5, with 9 bases lining up with TRBD1. The CDR3 has 15 amino acids. CDR1 and CDR2 (germline): SNHLY, FYNNEI. Trimming took 6 bases from V and 8 from J; bases not matched to a gene: 11. The CDR3 region has the DNA TGTGCCAGCAGAGGCACCGGGACAGGGCATAAGCCCCAGCATTTT. This gives the protein CASRGTGTGHKPQHF.

The chain combines TRBV30 with TRBJ2-7, with D possibly being TRBD2 (5 bases). Trimming stripped 3 bases from V and 1 base from J, with 13 bases between. The germline CDR1 and CDR2 sequences are GTSNPN and SVGIG (reference sequence). This CDR3 is built from 14 residues. CDR3 loop: CAWSEEDESYEQYF. The DNA for the CDR3 is TGTGCCTGGAGCGAGGAGGACGAATCCTACGAGCAGTACTTC.

This clone was counted once. In the same sample, other DNA sequences code for this CDR3. V and J are TRBV13 and TRBJ1-1; D unclear. This CDR3 spans 13 amino acids. The ends were cut back, 0 bases at V and 0 bases at J, with 2 bases in the middle. CDR1 and CDR2 (germline): PRHDT, FYEKMQ (reference sequence). The CDR3 sequence is CASSLGLNTEAFF. CDR3 DNA sequence: TGTGCCAGCAGCTTAGGGTTGAACACTGAAGCTTTCTTT.

V usage is TRBV7-6 and J usage is TRBJ2-5, with 7 bases identical to TRBD1. V dropped 4 bases and J dropped 5; count of bases not matched to a gene: 7. Germline loops: CDR1 SGHVS, CDR2 FNYEAQ. This CDR3 spans 14 amino acids. This CDR3 reads CASSSTGSLETQYF. CDR3 bases: TGTGCCAGCAGCTCGACAGGGTCGTTGGAGACCCAGTACTTC.

J is TRBJ1-5 and V is TRBV6-1, with 7 bases identical to TRBD1. This CDR3 has 16 amino acids. After removal of 0 bases from V and 4 bases from J, the junction contained 6 bases not matched to a gene. Germline assignment: CDR1 MNHNS and CDR2 SASEGT. CDR3 amino acids: CASSEAAAGGNQPQHF. The DNA for the CDR3 is TGTGCCAGCAGTGAAGCGGCGGCAGGGGGTAATCAGCCCCAGCATTTT.

Only one count was recorded for this clone. The V and J genes are TRBV4-3 and TRBJ1-6, with TRBD1 matching 8 bases. J lost 5 bases, V lost 5 bases, and 5 bases had no gene match. Germline CDR1 is LGHNA and CDR2 is YSLEER. This CDR3 region has 15 residues. The CDR3 coding sequence is TGCGCCAGCAGCTTACTGACAGGGGATAATTCACCCCTCCACTTT. Translating gives CASSLLTGDNSPLHF.

To note about this clone: This CDR3 is also generated by other DNA sequences in the sample. The chain joins TRBV5-6 to TRBJ2-3; 13 bases align to TRBD2. The CDR3 totals 16 residues. The V segment lost 3 bases and the J segment 1 base; nucleotides outside the gene matches: 2. CDR1 is SGHDT, CDR2 YYEEEE, per germline. The CDR3 region is CASSSGLAGGTDTQYF. The CDR3 DNA follows: TGTGCCAGCAGCTCTGGACTAGCGGGAGGCACAGATACGCAGTATTTT.

The rearrangement uses TRBV7-9 and TRBJ2-5, with D unclear. Deletions cut 2 bases from V and 2 bases from J, with 12 bases between. From germline, CDR1 is SEHNR and CDR2 FQNEAQ (reference sequence). The CDR3 contains 15 residues. The CDR3 DNA sequence: TGTGCCAGCAGCTTAAAGATGAAGGATCAAGAGACCCAGTACTTC. As protein: CASSLKMKDQETQYF.

The V and J genes are TRBV6-5 and TRBJ2-1, with a weak D call TRBD1 (5 bases). Per the germline V gene, CDR1 is MNHEY and CDR2 is SVGAGI. The CDR3 totals 13 residues. V lost 2 bases and J lost 8, with 10 bases in between. The CDR3 bases are TGTGCCAGCAGTTACGGGGCAGGGTATGAGCAGTTCTTC. This codes for CASSYGAGYEQFF.

This clone appeared once. The chain combines TRBV6-1 with TRBJ2-7; D is perhaps TRBD2 (6 bases). The CDR3 runs to 13 residues. Trimming removed 4 bases from V and 1 base from J, with 8 bases in between. Germline CDR1 reads MNHNS; CDR2 reads SASEGT. The CDR3, as DNA: TGTGCCAGCAGTGTCGCGGGGTCCTACGAGCAGTACTTC. As protein: CASSVAGSYEQYF.

The chain combines TRBV27 with TRBJ2-1; 7 bases line up with TRBD2. Germline loops: CDR1 MNHEY, CDR2 SMNVEV (reference sequence). The trim removed 2 bases at V and 6 bases at J, leaving 7 bases unmatched. The CDR3 runs to 15 residues. In nucleotides, the CDR3 is TGTGCCAGCAGTTTAGGCGGGGAGGGCACCAATGAGCAGTTCTTC. Amino acid sequence: CASSLGGEGTNEQFF.

The chain links TRBV7-9 to TRBJ2-5; D remains unclear. V was cut by 8 bases and J by 7 bases, with 14 bases left in between. The germline CDR1 and CDR2 sequences are SEHNR and FQNEAQ (reference sequence). This CDR3 comprises 12 residues. The CDR3 protein is CASLTDTVTQYF. The CDR3 DNA sequence: TGTGCCAGCTTAACCGATACAGTGACCCAGTACTTC.

The chain couples TRBV15 to TRBJ1-2; 9 positions agree with TRBD1. The CDR3 loop spans 16 amino acids. V lost 5 bases to trimming and J lost 3 bases; unmatched junction nucleotides: 10. Germline V CDR1 and CDR2: LNHNV, YYDKDF (reference sequence). CDR3 DNA: TGTGCCACCAGCTCTGCGGGACAGGGAATAGACTATGGCTACACCTTC. Protein product: CATSSAGQGIDYGYTF.

Turning to this clone: The sample has other DNA sequences that encode this CDR3 too. The chain employs TRBV27 and TRBJ2-3; a possible D gene is TRBD2 (5 bases). This CDR3 region has 14 residues. The germline gives CDR1 MNHEY, CDR2 SMNVEV (reference sequence). V lost 4 bases and J lost 1, with 9 bases in between. The CDR3 DNA is TGTGCCAGCAGTTCGCGGACTGGCACAGATACGCAGTATTTT. Protein: CASSSRTGTDTQYF.

V usage is TRBV4-3 and J usage is TRBJ2-7; TRBD1 matches at 9 bases. The germline CDR1 and CDR2 sequences are LGHNA and YSLEER. The CDR3 is made up of 16 amino acids. The V gene end was trimmed by 4 bases and the J gene end by 2 bases; junction bases not matched to a gene: 9. The CDR3 DNA sequence: TGCGCCAGCAGCCGCGGACAGGGGAGCTTGGCCTACGAGCAGTACTTC. This sequence encodes CASSRGQGSLAYEQYF.

This chain joins TRBV4-3 and TRBJ1-1; tentatively, D is TRBD1 (6 bases). The CDR3 has 13 residues. The germline CDR1 and CDR2 sequences are LGHNA and YSLEER. V lost 4 bases and J 5 bases, leaving 11 bases between the germline ends. DNA for the CDR3: TGCGCCAGCAGCCGAAGGGGGGAGACTGAAGCTTTCTTT. Its translation: CASSRRGETEAFF.